One TCR beta chain is described in this entry. TCRdb reanalysed the RT-PCR reads using MiXCR and keeps one entry per CDR3 protein. Of hundreds of thousands of distinct CDR3 sequences listed, 13% to 15% were seen once; the top ten hold 3.6%. V dropped 3 bases and J dropped 8 bases, with 7 bases sitting between them. Germline V gene sequence: CDR1 LNHDA, CDR2 SQIVND (reference sequence). The CDR3 has 11 residues. This chain links TRBV19 with TRBJ1-2; D gene ambiguous. The sequenced sample was memory CD4+ T cells from blood. The receptor was derived from a female donor in good health, serving as a healthy control. CDR3 DNA sequence: TGTGCCAGTAGTATGGCTCGCGGCTACACCTTC. Translating gives CASSMARGYTF. Using reference TRBV19 and TRBJ1-2 for the parts outside the CDR3, the full variable domain is DGGITQSPKYLFRKEGQNVTLSCEQNLNHDAMYWYRQDPGQGLRLIYYSQIVNDFQKGDIAEGYSVSREKKESFPLTVTSAQKNPTAFYLCASSMARGYTFGSGTRLTVV.